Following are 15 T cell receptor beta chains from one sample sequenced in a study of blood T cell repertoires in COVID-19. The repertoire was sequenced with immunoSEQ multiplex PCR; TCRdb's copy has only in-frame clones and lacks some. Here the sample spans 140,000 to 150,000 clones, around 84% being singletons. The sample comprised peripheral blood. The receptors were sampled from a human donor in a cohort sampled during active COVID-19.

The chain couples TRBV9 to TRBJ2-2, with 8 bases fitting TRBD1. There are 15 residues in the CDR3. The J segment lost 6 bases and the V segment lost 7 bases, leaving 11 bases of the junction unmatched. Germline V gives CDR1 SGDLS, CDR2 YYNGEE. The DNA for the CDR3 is TGTGCCAGCCAATCAGGGGGCGGTCCTTCCGGGGAGCTGTTTTTT. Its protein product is CASQSGGGPSGELFF.

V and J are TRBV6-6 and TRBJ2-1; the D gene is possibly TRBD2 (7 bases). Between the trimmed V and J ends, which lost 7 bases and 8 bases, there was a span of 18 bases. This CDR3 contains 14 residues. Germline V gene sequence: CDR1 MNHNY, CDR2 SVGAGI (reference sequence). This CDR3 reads CASTIGRGGDEQFF. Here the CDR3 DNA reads TGTGCCAGCACCATAGGTAGGGGGGGGGATGAGCAGTTCTTC.

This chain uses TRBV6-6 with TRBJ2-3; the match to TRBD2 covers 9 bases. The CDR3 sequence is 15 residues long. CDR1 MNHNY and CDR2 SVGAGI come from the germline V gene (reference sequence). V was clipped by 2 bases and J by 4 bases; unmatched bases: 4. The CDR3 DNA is TGTGCCAGCAGTTACGGAGCGGGGGGCCCAGATACGCAGTATTTT. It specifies CASSYGAGGPDTQYF.

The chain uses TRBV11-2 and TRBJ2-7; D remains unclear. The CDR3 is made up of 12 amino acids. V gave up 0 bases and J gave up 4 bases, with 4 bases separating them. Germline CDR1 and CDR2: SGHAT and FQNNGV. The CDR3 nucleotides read TGTGCCAGCAGCTTAGACGGGTACGAGCAGTACTTC. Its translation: CASSLDGYEQYF.

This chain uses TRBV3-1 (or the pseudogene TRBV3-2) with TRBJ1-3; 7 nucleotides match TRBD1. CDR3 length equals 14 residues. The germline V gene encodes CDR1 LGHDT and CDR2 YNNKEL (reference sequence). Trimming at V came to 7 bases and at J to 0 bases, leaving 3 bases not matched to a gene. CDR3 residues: CASTRQGSGNTIYF. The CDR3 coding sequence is TGTGCCAGCACCCGACAGGGCTCTGGAAACACCATATATTTT.

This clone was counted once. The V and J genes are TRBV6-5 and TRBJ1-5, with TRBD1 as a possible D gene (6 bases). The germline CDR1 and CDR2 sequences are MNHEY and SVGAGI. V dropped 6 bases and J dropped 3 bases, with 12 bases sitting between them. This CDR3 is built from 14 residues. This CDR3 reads CASRGGAFNQPQHF. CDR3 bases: TGTGCCAGCAGGGGGGGGGCGTTCAATCAGCCCCAGCATTTT.

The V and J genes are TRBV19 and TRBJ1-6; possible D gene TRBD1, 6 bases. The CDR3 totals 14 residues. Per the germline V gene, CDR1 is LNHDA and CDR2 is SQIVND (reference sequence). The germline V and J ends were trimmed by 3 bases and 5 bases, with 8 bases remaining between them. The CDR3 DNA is TGTGCCAGTAGTATTGGACAGAATAATTCACCCCTCCACTTT. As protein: CASSIGQNNSPLHF.

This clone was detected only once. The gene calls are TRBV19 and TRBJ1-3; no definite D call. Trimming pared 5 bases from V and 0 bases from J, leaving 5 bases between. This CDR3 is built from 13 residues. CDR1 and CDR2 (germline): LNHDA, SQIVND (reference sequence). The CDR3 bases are TGTGCCAGTAGTGAGGGCTCTGGAAACACCATATATTTT. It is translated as CASSEGSGNTIYF. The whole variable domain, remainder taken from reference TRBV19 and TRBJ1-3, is DGGITQSPKYLFRKEGQNVTLSCEQNLNHDAMYWYRQDPGQGLRLIYYSQIVNDFQKGDIAEGYSVSREKKESFPLTVTSAQKNPTAFYLCASSEGSGNTIYFGEGSWLTVV.

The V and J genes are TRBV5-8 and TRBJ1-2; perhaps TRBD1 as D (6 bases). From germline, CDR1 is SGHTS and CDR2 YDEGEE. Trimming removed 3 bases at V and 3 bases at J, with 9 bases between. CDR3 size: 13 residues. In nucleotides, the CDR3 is TGTGCCAGCAGCTCGACAGGATACTATGGCTACACCTTC. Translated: CASSSTGYYGYTF.

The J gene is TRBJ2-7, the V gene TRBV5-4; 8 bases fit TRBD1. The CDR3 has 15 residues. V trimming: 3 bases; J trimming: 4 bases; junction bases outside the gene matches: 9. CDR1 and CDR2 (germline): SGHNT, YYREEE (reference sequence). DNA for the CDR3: TGTGCCAGCAGCTCTTTAGGACAGGGTGGGTACGAGCAGTACTTC. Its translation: CASSSLGQGGYEQYF.

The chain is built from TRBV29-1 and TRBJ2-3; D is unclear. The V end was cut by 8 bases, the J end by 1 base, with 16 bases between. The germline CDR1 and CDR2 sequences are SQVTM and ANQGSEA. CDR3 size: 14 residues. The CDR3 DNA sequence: TGCAGCATCGTCGGAGCACTCGGCACAGATACGCAGTATTTT. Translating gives CSIVGALGTDTQYF.

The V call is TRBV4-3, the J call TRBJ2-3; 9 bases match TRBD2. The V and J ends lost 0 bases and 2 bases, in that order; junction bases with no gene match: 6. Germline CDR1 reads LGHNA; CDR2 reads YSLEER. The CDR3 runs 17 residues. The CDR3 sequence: CASSQDRAGGATDTQYF. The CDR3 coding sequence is TGCGCCAGCAGCCAAGATAGAGCGGGGGGCGCCACAGATACGCAGTATTTT.

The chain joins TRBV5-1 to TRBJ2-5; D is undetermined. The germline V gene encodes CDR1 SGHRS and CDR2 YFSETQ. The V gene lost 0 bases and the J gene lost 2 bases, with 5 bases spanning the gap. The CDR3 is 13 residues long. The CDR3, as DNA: TGCGCCAGCAGCTTGGTCCAGCAAGAGACCCAGTACTTC. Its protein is CASSLVQQETQYF.

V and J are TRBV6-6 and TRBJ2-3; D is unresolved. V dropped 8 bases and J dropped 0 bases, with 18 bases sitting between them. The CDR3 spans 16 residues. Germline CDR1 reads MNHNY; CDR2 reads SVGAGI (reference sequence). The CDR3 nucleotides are TGTGCCAGCGAGTGGTCCCTCGGGTCTAGCACAGATACGCAGTATTTT. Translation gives CASEWSLGSSTDTQYF.

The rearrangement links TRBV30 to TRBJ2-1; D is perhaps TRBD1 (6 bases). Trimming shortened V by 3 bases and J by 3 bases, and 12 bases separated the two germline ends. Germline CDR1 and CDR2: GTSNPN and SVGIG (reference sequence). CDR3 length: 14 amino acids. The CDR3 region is CAWRPTGFYNEQFF. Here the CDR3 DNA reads TGTGCCTGGAGACCAACAGGGTTCTACAATGAGCAGTTCTTC.